These T cell receptor beta chains were read from a single sample in a study of shared clonotypes between healthy human individuals. Produced via immunoSEQ multiplex PCR; TCRdb's table is partial and in-frame only. The table records about 2.3 million clones, less than 95% of them present only once. The sequenced sample was naive CD4+ T cells from PBMCs. All receptors derive from a man aged 18 to 35 in good health. Some clones in this sample may be carry-over from other donors' samples. The CDR3 runs from the conserved cysteine through the conserved F or W. Fields, in order: CDR3 DNA, CDR3 protein, V gene, D gene, clone size, J gene. D genes are given only for firm matches. Expanded clones get a size class; other rows say once, few or many, or leave the size out.

TGTGCCAGCAGACCGAACGCAGCTGGCAATGAAAAACTGTTTTTT | CASRPNAAGNEKLFF | TRBV28 | . | . | TRBJ1-4
TGTGCCAGCAGTCGGGCGCCCCGCAGGAGCTACGAGCAGTACTTC | CASSRAPRRSYEQYF | TRBV6-5 | . | . | TRBJ2-7
TGTGCCTGGCGACGACCCGGCAATCAGCCCCAGCATTTT | CAWRRPGNQPQHF | TRBV30 | . | once | TRBJ1-5
TGTGCCAGCAGTTTAACGGGACTAGACTCCTACGAGCAGTACTTC | CASSLTGLDSYEQYF | TRBV28 | TRBD2 | . | TRBJ2-7
TGTGCCAGCAGTTTCCGACAGGCAACTAATGAAAAACTGTTTTTT | CASSFRQATNEKLFF | TRBV28 | . | . | TRBJ1-4
TGTGCCAGTACCCCCCTGGGGGGGGGTGGCTACACCTTC | CASTPLGGGGYTF | TRBV19 | . | once | TRBJ1-2
TGTGCCACCCGGGACGTGGGGGGCGAGCAGTACTTC | CATRDVGGEQYF | TRBV19 | . | . | TRBJ2-7
TGTGCCAGCAGCCCTCGTAACCAGGGTCCCTACGAGCAGTACTTC | CASSPRNQGPYEQYF | TRBV13 | . | . | TRBJ2-7
TGTGCCAGCAGCTTAAGTCGGCTGAATGAAAAACTGTTTTTT | CASSLSRLNEKLFF | TRBV7-2 | . | . | TRBJ1-4
TGTGCCAGCAGCCTTAACACCGGGGAGCTGTTTTTT | CASSLNTGELFF | TRBV28 | . | . | TRBJ2-2
TGTGCCAGCAGCAACAGGGTCGGCACTGAAGCTTTCTTT | CASSNRVGTEAFF | TRBV6-1 | . | once | TRBJ1-1
TGTGCCAGCTCACCACCGGCAGGACTCGGCACCGGGGAGCTGTTTTTT | CASSPPAGLGTGELFF | TRBV18 | . | once | TRBJ2-2
TGTGCCAGCAGCTTAGCCGGGACAGGGGGCGGAGAGACCCAGTACTTC | CASSLAGTGGGETQYF | TRBV11-2 | TRBD1 | . | TRBJ2-5
TGTGCCAGCAGCCGGGGGGGCGCAGGCTACACCTTC | CASSRGGAGYTF | TRBV7-2 | . | once | TRBJ1-2
TGTGCCAGCAGCTTAGGACTAGCGGGAGGCCAAGAGACCCAGTACTTC | CASSLGLAGGQETQYF | TRBV5-6 | TRBD2 | once | TRBJ2-5
TGTGCCAGCAGCCTGGGACTAGCGGTCGATGAGCAGTTCTTC | CASSLGLAVDEQFF | TRBV7-9 | TRBD2 | . | TRBJ2-1
TGCGCCAGCAGCCACTCCCTGGGTAGCGGGAGGCTCACAGATACGCAGTATTTT | CASSHSLGSGRLTDTQYF | TRBV4-3 | TRBD2 | . | TRBJ2-3
TGCGCCAGCAGCCCACGTGAGGGGTTCCAGCAAGGGGGCTACACCTTC | CASSPREGFQQGGYTF | TRBV4-1 | . | . | TRBJ1-2
TGTGCCAGCAGCTTAGACCGACAGGGGATCTACACCTTC | CASSLDRQGIYTF | TRBV11-2 | TRBD1 | . | TRBJ1-2
TGCGCCAGCAGTGAGAGGACTAGCGGGATCAATGAGCAGTTCTTC | CASSERTSGINEQFF | TRBV10-1 | TRBD2 | . | TRBJ2-1
TGCGCCAGCAGCTGGACAGGTGACTATAACTATGGCTACACCTTC | CASSWTGDYNYGYTF | TRBV5-1 | TRBD1 | . | TRBJ1-2
TGTGCCAGCAGCGTAGGAGGAATGAACACTGAAGCTTTCTTT | CASSVGGMNTEAFF | TRBV9 | . | . | TRBJ1-1
TGTGCCATCAGTGATTCGACCGACAATCAGCCCCAGCATTTT | CAISDSTDNQPQHF | TRBV10-3 | . | . | TRBJ1-5
TGTGCCGGTACCGACAGGCGCAATGAAGCTTTCTTT | CAGTDRRNEAFF | TRBV28 | . | few | TRBJ1-1
TGTGCCTGGAGTGTACTACTAGCGGGAGATGGCGGGGAGCTGTTTTTT | CAWSVLLAGDGGELFF | TRBV30 | TRBD2 | . | TRBJ2-2
TGTGCCATCAGTGGGGGACAGGGTCCCTACGAGCAGTACTTC | CAISGGQGPYEQYF | TRBV10-3 | TRBD1 | few | TRBJ2-7
TGTGCCAGCAGCTTTCTAGCGGGAGATGGTGGTGAGCAGTTCTTC | CASSFLAGDGGEQFF | TRBV7-2 | TRBD2 | . | TRBJ2-1
TGTGCCTGGAGCCGCAATTCTGTAGAGACCCAGTACTTC | CAWSRNSVETQYF | TRBV30 | . | . | TRBJ2-5
TGTGCCAGCAGGGACAGGGACCAAGAGACCCAGTACTTC | CASRDRDQETQYF | TRBV7-9 | TRBD1 | . | TRBJ2-5
TGTGCCAGCAGCTCGGATAGACAGGAAAATGAAAAACTGTTTTTT | CASSSDRQENEKLFF | TRBV7-9 | . | . | TRBJ1-4
TGCGCCAGCAGCTTGGCGGGACAGGGGGTCACTGAAGCTTTCTTT | CASSLAGQGVTEAFF | TRBV5-1 | TRBD1 | . | TRBJ1-1
TGTGCCAGCAGCTTACCCGGTAGTAGTGTGAAGTTCTTC | CASSLPGSSVKFF | TRBV11-3 | . | . | TRBJ2-1
TGTGCCAGTAGTATTCTCGACAGCCACAATCAGCCCCAGCATTTT | CASSILDSHNQPQHF | TRBV19 | . | . | TRBJ1-5
TGTGCCACCAAACAGGGGGATTATGGCTACACCTTC | CATKQGDYGYTF | TRBV28 | TRBD1 | . | TRBJ1-2
TGTGCCAGCAGTCGGGGGGCTACGCGCAATCAGCCCCAGCATTTT | CASSRGATRNQPQHF | TRBV28 | . | . | TRBJ1-5
TGTGCCAGCAGCCCGGGACAGATTCTGGGGGATACGCAGTATTTT | CASSPGQILGDTQYF | TRBV7-9 | TRBD1 | . | TRBJ2-3
TGTGCCAGCAGCCAAGATTGGGTAGCATCCGATGAGCAGTTCTTC | CASSQDWVASDEQFF | TRBV14 | . | once | TRBJ2-1
TGTGCCAGCAGCTTGGACTGGGCCACAGATACGCAGTATTTT | CASSLDWATDTQYF | TRBV5-6 | . | . | TRBJ2-3
TGTGCCAGCAGTGAAAATAGCGGGAGGAGACATGAGCAGTTCTTC | CASSENSGRRHEQFF | TRBV2 | TRBD2 | . | TRBJ2-1